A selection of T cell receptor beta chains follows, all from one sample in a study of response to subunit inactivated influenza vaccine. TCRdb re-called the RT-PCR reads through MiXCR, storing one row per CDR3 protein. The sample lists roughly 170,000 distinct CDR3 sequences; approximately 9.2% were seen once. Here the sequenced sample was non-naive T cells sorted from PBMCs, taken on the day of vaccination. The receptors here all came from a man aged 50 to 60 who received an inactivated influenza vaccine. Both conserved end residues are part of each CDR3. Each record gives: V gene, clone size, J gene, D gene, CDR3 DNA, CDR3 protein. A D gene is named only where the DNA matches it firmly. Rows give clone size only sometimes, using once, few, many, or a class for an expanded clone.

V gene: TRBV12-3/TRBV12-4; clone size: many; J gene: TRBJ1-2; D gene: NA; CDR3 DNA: TGTGCCAGCAGTTTAGGGACGGGGCTTGGCTACACCTTC; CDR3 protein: CASSLGTGLGYTF
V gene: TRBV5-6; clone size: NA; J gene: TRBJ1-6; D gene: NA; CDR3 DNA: TGTGCCAGCAGCCTGGGACCTACGCTCCTCCACTTT; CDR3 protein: CASSLGPTLLHF
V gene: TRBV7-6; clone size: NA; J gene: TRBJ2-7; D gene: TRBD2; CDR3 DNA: TGTGCCAGCAGCTTAGGGGTAGCGGGGGTGGAAGAGCAGTACTTC; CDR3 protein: CASSLGVAGVEEQYF
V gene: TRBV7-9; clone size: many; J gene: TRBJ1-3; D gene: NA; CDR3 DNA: TGTGCCAGCAGCTACTACAGGGAAACTGGAAACACCATATATTTT; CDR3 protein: CASSYYRETGNTIYF
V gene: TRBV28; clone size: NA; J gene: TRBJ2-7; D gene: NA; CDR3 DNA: TGTGCCAGCAGTGTTAGCGGAATGCTCTCCTACGAGCAGTACTTC; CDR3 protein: CASSVSGMLSYEQYF
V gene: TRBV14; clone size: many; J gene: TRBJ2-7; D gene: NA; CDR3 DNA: TGTGCCAGCAGCCAAGCCTACGAGCAGTACTTC; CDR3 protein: CASSQAYEQYF
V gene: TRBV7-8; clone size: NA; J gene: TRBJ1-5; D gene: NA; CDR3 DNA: TGTGCCAGCAGCTTAGCGGCTAGGTATCAGCCCCAGCATTTT; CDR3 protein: CASSLAARYQPQHF
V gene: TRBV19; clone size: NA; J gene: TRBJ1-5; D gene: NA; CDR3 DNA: TGTGCCAGTAGTAGACGAGGTGGAGGCCAGCCCCAGCATTTT; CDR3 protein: CASSRRGGGQPQHF
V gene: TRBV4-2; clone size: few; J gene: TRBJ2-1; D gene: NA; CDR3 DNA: TGTGCCAGCAGCCAAGTTTTGGAATACAGTGAGCAGTTCTTC; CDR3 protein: CASSQVLEYSEQFF
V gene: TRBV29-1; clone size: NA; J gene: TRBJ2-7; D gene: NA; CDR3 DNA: TGCAGCGTTGAACATCTAGGGTCCTACGAGCAGTACTTC; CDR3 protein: CSVEHLGSYEQYF
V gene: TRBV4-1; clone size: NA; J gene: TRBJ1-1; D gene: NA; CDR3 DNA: TGCGCCAGCAGCCAAGATCCGAGTTCGGCGTCCAACACTGAAGCTTTCTTT; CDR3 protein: CASSQDPSSASNTEAFF
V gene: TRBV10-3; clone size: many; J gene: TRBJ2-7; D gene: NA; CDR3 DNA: TGTGCCATCATGGGCAGTCGCTCCTACGAGCAGTACTTC; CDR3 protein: CAIMGSRSYEQYF
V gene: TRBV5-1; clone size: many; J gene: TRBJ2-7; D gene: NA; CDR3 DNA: TGCGCCAGCAGCTTCCGGACACAGTACGAGCAGTACTTC; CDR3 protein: CASSFRTQYEQYF
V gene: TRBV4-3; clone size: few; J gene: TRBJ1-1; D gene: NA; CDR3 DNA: TGCGCCAGCACCCTGGACCGGGACACTGAAGCTTTCTTT; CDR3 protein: CASTLDRDTEAFF
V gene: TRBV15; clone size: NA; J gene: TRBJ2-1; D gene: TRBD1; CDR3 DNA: TGTGCCACCAGCGAACAGGGGTACAGCTCCTACAATGAGCAGTTCTTC; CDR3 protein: CATSEQGYSSYNEQFF
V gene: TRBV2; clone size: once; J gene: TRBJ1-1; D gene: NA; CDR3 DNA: TGTGCCAGCAGTGAGGATGCCGGGAGGCGATCTGAAGCTTTCTTT; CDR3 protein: CASSEDAGRRSEAFF
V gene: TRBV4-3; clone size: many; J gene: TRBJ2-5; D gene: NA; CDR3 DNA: TGCGCCAGCAGCCAAGAAGATCGGGGGCGAGAGACCCAGTACTTC; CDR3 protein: CASSQEDRGRETQYF
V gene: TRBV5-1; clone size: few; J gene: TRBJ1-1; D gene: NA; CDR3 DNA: TGCGCCAGCAGCGTGGACAGCCGCATGAACACTGAAGCTTTCTTT; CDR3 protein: CASSVDSRMNTEAFF
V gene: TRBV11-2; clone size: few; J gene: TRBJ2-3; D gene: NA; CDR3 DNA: TGTGCCAGCAGCTCTCAGGGAACTGTGAAGGATACGCAGTATTTT; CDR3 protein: CASSSQGTVKDTQYF
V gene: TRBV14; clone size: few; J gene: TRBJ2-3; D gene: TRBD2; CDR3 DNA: TGTGCCAGCAGCCAAGACCCTAGCGGGATCACAGATACGCAGTATTTT; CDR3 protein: CASSQDPSGITDTQYF
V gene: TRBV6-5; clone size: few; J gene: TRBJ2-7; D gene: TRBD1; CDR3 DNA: TGTGCCAGCAGTTACCGGGGACAGGGGATCCACGAGCAGTACTTC; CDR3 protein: CASSYRGQGIHEQYF
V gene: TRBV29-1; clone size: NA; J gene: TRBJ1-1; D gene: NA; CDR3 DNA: TGCAGCGTTTGCGGGGTCCTGAACACTGAAGCTTTCTTT; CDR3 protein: CSVCGVLNTEAFF
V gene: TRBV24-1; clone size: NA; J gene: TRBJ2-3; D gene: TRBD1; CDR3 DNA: TGTGCCACCAGTGATTCCACGACAGGGCCTGCGCAGTATTTT; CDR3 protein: CATSDSTTGPAQYF
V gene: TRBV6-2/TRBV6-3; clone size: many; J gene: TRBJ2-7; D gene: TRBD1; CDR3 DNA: TGTGCCAGCAGCTACAGACGGGACAGGGGATCAACCTACGAGCAGTACTTC; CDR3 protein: CASSYRRDRGSTYEQYF
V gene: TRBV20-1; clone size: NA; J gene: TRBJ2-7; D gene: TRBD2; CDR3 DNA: TGCAGTGCCGAGGAAGCGGGGCCACCCTACGAGCAGTACTTC; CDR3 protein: CSAEEAGPPYEQYF
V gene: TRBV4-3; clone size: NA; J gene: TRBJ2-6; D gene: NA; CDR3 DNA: TGCGCCAGCAGCCAAGATTTCCCCCCAGGCGATAGCTCTGGGGCCAACGTCCTGACTTTC; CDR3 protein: CASSQDFPPGDSSGANVLTF
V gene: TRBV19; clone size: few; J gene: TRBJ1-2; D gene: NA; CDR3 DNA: TGTGCCAGTAGTAAGGAGGTCCACGGGAACTATGGCTACACCTTC; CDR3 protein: CASSKEVHGNYGYTF
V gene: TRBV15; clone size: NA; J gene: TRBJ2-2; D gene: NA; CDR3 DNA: TGTGCCACCAGCAGAGATCTCTTCCAGGCCTTCGGGGAGCTGTTTTTT; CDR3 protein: CATSRDLFQAFGELFF
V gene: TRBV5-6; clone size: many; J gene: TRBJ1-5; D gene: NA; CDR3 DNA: TGTGCCAGCAGCAGATCAGACACAAATAGCAATCAGCCCCAGCATTTT; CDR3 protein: CASSRSDTNSNQPQHF
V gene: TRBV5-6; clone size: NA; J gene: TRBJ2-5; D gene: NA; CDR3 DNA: TGTGCCAGCAGCTCCGGGACCCAACAAGAGACCCAGTACTTC; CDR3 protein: CASSSGTQQETQYF
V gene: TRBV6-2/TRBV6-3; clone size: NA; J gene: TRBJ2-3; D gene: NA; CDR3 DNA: TGTGCCAGCAGTTACGCAGGGGGGGAGGATACGCAGTATTTT; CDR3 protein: CASSYAGGEDTQYF
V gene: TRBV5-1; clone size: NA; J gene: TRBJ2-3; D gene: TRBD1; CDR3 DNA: TGCGCCAGCAGCTTAGAGACAGGGGTCGATACGCAGTATTTT; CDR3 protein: CASSLETGVDTQYF
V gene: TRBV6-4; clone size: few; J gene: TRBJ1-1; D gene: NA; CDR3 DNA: TGTGCCAGCAGTTTGACAGAAGCAAACACTGAAGCTTTCTTT; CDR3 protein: CASSLTEANTEAFF
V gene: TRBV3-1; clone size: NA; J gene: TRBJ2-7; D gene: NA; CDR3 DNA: TGTGCCAGCAGCCAGTCGGGGCAGGGTGCCTACGAGCAGTACTTC; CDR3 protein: CASSQSGQGAYEQYF
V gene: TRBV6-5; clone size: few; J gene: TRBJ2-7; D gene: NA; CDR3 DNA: TGTGCCAGCAGTTACAACAGGGTGGACTACGAGCAGTACTTC; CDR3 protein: CASSYNRVDYEQYF
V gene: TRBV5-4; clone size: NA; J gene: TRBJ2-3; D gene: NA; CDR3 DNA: TGTGCCAGCAGCCCAAACCTGGGGGTGGCGGATACGCAGTATTTT; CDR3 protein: CASSPNLGVADTQYF
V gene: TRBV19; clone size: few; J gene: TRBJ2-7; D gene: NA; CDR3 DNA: TGTGCCAGCTCGGGACACGGCCCCTACGAGCAGTACTTC; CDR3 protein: CASSGHGPYEQYF
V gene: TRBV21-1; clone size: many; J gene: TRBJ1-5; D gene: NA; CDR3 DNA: TGTGCCAGCAGCAAAGAGAGGACGGGAAGCAATCAGCCCCAGCATTTT; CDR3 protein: CASSKERTGSNQPQHF
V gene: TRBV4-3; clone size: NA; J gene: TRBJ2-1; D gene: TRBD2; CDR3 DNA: TGCGCCAGCAGCCAAGATCCGGGGACTAGGAGCAGCTATGAGCAGTTCTTC; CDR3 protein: CASSQDPGTRSSYEQFF
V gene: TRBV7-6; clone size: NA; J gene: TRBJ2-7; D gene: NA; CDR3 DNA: TGTGCCAGCAGCTCCAGGGATGGATCTGGGGAGCAGTACTTC; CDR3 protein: CASSSRDGSGEQYF
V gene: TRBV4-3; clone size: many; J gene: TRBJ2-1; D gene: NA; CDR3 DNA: TGCGCCAGCAGCCAAGGGCGGGGAACTTACAATGAGCAGTTCTTC; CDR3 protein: CASSQGRGTYNEQFF
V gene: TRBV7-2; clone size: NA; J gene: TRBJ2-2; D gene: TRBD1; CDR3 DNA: TGTGCCAGCAGCCCGTACAGGGGGCCAGGCGGGGAGCTGTTTTTT; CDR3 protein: CASSPYRGPGGELFF
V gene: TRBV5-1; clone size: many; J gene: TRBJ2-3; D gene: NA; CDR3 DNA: TGCGCCAGCAGCAAACACCCAGTGGATACGCAGTATTTT; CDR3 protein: CASSKHPVDTQYF
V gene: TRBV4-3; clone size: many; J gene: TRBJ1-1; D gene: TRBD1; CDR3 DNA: TGCGCCAGCAGCCTCTTATCAGGGGGGAACACTGAAGCTTTCTTT; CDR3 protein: CASSLLSGGNTEAFF
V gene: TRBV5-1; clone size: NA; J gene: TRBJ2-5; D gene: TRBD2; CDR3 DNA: TGCGCCAGCAGCTTGGTTGCGGGAGGGCCTAGGGAGACCCAGTACTTC; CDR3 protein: CASSLVAGGPRETQYF
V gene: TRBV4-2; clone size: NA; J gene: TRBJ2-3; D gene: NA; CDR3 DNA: TGTGCCAGCAGCCTTAGCGGTACTAGCACAGATACGCAGTATTTT; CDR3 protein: CASSLSGTSTDTQYF
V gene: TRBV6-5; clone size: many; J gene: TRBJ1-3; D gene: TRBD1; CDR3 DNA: TGTGCCAGCAGTTACTCTTTGACAGGGACTGGAAACACCATATATTTT; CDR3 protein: CASSYSLTGTGNTIYF
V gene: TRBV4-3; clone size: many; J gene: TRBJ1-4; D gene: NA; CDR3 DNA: TGCGCCAGCAGCGACTCCCGGGGGGAAAAACTGTTTTTT; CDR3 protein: CASSDSRGEKLFF
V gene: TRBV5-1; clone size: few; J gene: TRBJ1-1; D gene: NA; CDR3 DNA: TGCGCCAGCAGCTTGGGGACAGCTATGAACACTGAAGCTTTCTTT; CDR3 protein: CASSLGTAMNTEAFF
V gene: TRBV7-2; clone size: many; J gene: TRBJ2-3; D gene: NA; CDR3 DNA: TGTGCCAGCAGCTTAAAAAGGGGCTGGGGTAGCACAGATACGCAGTATTTT; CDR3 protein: CASSLKRGWGSTDTQYF
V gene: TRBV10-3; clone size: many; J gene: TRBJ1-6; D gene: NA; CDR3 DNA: TGTGCCATCAGTGAGATGGACGGGACAAATTCACCCCTCCACTTT; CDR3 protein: CAISEMDGTNSPLHF
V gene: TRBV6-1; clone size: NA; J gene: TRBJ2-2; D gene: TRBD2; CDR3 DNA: TGTGCCAGCAATCGGGGACTAGCGGCGGCCGGGGAGCTGTTTTTT; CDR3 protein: CASNRGLAAAGELFF